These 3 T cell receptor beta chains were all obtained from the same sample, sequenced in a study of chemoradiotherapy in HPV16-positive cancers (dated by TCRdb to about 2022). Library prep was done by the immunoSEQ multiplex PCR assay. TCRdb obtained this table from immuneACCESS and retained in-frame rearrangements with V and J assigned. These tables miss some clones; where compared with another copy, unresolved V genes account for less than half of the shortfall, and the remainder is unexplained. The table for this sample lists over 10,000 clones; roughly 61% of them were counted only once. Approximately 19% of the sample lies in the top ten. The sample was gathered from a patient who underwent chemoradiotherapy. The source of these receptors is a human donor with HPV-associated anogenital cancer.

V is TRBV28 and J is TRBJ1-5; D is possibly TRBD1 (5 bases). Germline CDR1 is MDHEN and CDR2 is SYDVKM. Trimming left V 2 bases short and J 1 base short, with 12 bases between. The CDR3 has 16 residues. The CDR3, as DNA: TGTGCCAGCAGTTTAATTGAAGGGACGAGCAATCAGCCCCAGCATTTT. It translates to CASSLIEGTSNQPQHF.

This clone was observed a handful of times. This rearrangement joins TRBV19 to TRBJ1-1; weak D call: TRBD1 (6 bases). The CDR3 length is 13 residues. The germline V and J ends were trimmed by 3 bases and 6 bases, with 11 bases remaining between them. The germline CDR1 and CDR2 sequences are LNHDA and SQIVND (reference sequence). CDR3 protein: CASSILEGAEAFF. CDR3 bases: TGTGCCAGTAGTATCCTAGAGGGGGCTGAAGCTTTCTTT. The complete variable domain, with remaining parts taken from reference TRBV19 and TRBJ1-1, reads DGGITQSPKYLFRKEGQNVTLSCEQNLNHDAMYWYRQDPGQGLRLIYYSQIVNDFQKGDIAEGYSVSREKKESFPLTVTSAQKNPTAFYLCASSILEGAEAFFGQGTRLTVV.

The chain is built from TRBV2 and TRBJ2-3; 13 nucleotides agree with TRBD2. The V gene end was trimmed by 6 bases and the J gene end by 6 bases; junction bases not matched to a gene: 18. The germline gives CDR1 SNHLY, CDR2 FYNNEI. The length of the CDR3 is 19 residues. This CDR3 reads CASRVRLAGGRSALDTQYF. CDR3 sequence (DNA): TGTGCCAGCAGGGTTCGACTAGCGGGGGGCCGTTCCGCCCTTGATACGCAGTATTTT.